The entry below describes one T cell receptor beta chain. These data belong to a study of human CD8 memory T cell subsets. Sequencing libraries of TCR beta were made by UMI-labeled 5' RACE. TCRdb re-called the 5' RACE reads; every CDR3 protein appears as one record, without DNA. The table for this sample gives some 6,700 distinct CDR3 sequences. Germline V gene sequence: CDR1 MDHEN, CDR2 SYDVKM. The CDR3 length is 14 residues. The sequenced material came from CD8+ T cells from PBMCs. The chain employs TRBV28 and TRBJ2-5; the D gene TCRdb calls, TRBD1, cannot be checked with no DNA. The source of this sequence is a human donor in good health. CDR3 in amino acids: CASTSPGGGETQYF.